This is a list of T cell receptor beta chains from one sample in a study of blood T cell repertoires in COVID-19. The data were produced by immunoSEQ multiplex PCR, yet TCRdb's version contains in-frame clones alone and is incomplete. The repertoire holds about 83,000 clones, with about 87% as singletons. Material: peripheral blood. These receptors all come from a man older than 75 with active or convalescent COVID-19. The CDR3 runs from the conserved cysteine through the conserved F or W. The D gene is left open where the match is weak. Clone size is given for some rows only: seen once, a few or many times, or a class if the clone is expanded.

>TRBV19|TRBJ1-5|-|-|15
TGTGCCAGTAGTATAATGGCTACAGGGAGCCAGCCCCAGCATTTT
CASSIMATGSQPQHF
>TRBV6-1|TRBJ2-2|-|-|13
TGTGCCAGCAGTGAATTCATGACCGGGGAGCTGTTTTTT
CASSEFMTGELFF
>TRBV27|TRBJ1-4|TRBD1|-|19
TGTGCCAGCAGTCCGTACATCGCCCACAGGGGGGGGCGTTGGGAAAAACTGTTTTTT
CASSPYIAHRGGRWEKLFF
>TRBV18|TRBJ2-2|TRBD1|-|15
TGTGCCAGCTCATTCCGACAGGGGAACACCGGGGAGCTGTTTTTT
CASSFRQGNTGELFF
>TRBV18|TRBJ2-3|TRBD1|-|15
TGTGCCAGCTCACCGCGACAGGGTGGCACAGATACGCAGTATTTT
CASSPRQGGTDTQYF
>TRBV3-1/TRBV3-2|TRBJ1-6|-|once|15
TGTGCCAGCAGCCAAGAAGCGGGGACTAATTCACCCCTCCACTTT
CASSQEAGTNSPLHF
>TRBV2|TRBJ1-4|-|-|15
TGTGCCAGCAGCGAAAGACCTCGCGGGGATGAAAAACTGTTTTTT
CASSERPRGDEKLFF
>TRBV6-5|TRBJ1-4|-|-|15
TGTGCCAGCAGTTACTCTTGGCAGGGAAATGAAAAACTGTTTTTT
CASSYSWQGNEKLFF
>TRBV7-9|TRBJ2-2|-|-|15
TGTGCCAGCAGCTCTCACACCCTACGGGCCGGGGAGCTGTTTTTT
CASSSHTLRAGELFF
>TRBV4-1|TRBJ1-5|-|-|18
TGCGCCAGCAGCCAAGGGGGGCTTTCGGGCCATAGCAATCAGCCCCAGCATTTT
CASSQGGLSGHSNQPQHF
>TRBV7-3|TRBJ2-2|TRBD2|-|15
TGTGCCAGCAGCTTCACGACTAGCCTCACCGGGGAGCTGTTTTTT
CASSFTTSLTGELFF
>TRBV30|TRBJ2-1|-|-|13
TGTTCGTTGGGCCACAGCCGTTACAATGAGCAGTTCTTC
CSLGHSRYNEQFF
>TRBV7-9|TRBJ2-3|-|-|15
TGTGCCAGCAGCGGTAGGGAGTACAACACAGATACGCAGTATTTT
CASSGREYNTDTQYF
>TRBV7-9|TRBJ1-2|TRBD1|-|16
TGTGCCAGCAGCTTACTTTCCCCGGGACAGTACTATGGCTACACCTTC
CASSLLSPGQYYGYTF
>TRBV6-5|TRBJ1-2|TRBD1|-|13
TGTGCCAGCAGGCAGGACAGGTTATATGGCTACACCTTC
CASRQDRLYGYTF
>TRBV27|TRBJ1-6|-|-|15
TGTGCCAGCAGTTTAAACAGGGCGGCGAATTCACCCCTCCACTTT
CASSLNRAANSPLHF
>TRBV6-5|TRBJ1-2|TRBD1|-|14
TGTGCCGGTGGCACAGGGGGTTATAACTATGGCTACACCTTC
CAGGTGGYNYGYTF
>TRBV5-1|TRBJ1-2|-|once|15
TGCGCCAGCAGCTTATCGGCGGAATATATGGTAGGCTACACCTTC
CASSLSAEYMVGYTF
>TRBV14|TRBJ2-1|TRBD2|-|16
TGTGCCAGCAGCCAAGAATTCGGACTAGCGGCACAAGAGCAGTTCTTC
CASSQEFGLAAQEQFF
>TRBV19|TRBJ2-1|-|-|13
TGTGCCAGTAGTACCGGGATTCCCAATGAGCAGTTCTTC
CASSTGIPNEQFF
>TRBV5-5|TRBJ1-4|-|-|13
TGTGCCAGCAGCTTGGTGTCGTCGGAAAAACTGTTTTTT
CASSLVSSEKLFF
>TRBV7-9|TRBJ1-1|-|once|14
TGTGCCAGCAGCTTCTTTTCCCTGGGACTTGAAGCTTTCTTT
CASSFFSLGLEAFF